These 10 T cell receptor beta chains share one sample of origin, sequenced in a study of identical twins. TCRdb processed the 5' RACE reads anew with MiXCR; each CDR3 protein has one entry. The table lists about 240,000 distinct CDR3 sequences, roughly a tenth of them singletons. Sequencing was done on a sample of memory T cells sorted from blood. These receptor sequences come from a middle-aged man in good health.

This clonotype was seen repeatedly, ten times or more. The gene calls are TRBV5-1 and TRBJ2-1, with D possibly being TRBD2 (5 bases). This CDR3 is built from 16 residues. The germline V and J ends were trimmed by 1 base and 0 bases, with 11 bases remaining between them. Germline loops: CDR1 SGHRS, CDR2 YFSETQ. CDR3 in amino acids: CASSLNVGSSYNEQFF. In DNA, the CDR3 is TGCGCCAGCAGCTTGAATGTGGGGAGCTCCTACAATGAGCAGTTCTTC.

This clonotype was counted a single time. The V call is TRBV2, the J call TRBJ2-6, with unresolved D. Germline V gives CDR1 SNHLY, CDR2 FYNNEI. V was pared by 4 bases and J by 0 bases, with 19 bases between. The CDR3 sequence is 19 residues long. In DNA form, the CDR3 reads TGTGCCAGCAGTGGTATAAGCTTAGGACGGTCCTCTGGGGCCAACGTCCTGACTTTC. Amino acids: CASSGISLGRSSGANVLTF. Complete variable domain (other parts from reference TRBV2 and TRBJ2-6): EPEVTQTPSHQVTQMGQEVILRCVPISNHLYFYWYRQILGQKVEFLVSFYNNEISEKSEIFDDQFSVERPDGSNFTLKIRSTKLEDSAMYFCASSGISLGRSSGANVLTFGAGSRLTVL.

In this sample, this clonotype turned up a few times. This chain connects TRBV25-1 to TRBJ1-1; 10 bases are a match to TRBD1. V gave up 3 bases and J gave up 4 bases; unmatched junction bases: 11. Germline CDR1 MGHDK, CDR2 SYGVNS. The CDR3 loop spans 17 amino acids. The CDR3 here is CASSDPGTGASGTEAFF. The CDR3 nucleotides are TGTGCCAGCAGTGACCCGGGGACAGGGGCCTCGGGCACTGAAGCTTTCTTT.

This chain links TRBV2 with TRBJ2-7, with a tentative D call TRBD2 (5 bases). The germline V gene encodes CDR1 SNHLY and CDR2 FYNNEI. Trimming cost V 2 bases and J 5 bases, with 22 bases left between them. The CDR3 loop spans 17 amino acids. This CDR3 reads CASSERPRAATPHEQYF. DNA of the CDR3: TGTGCCAGCAGTGAAAGGCCGAGGGCAGCAACCCCCCACGAGCAGTACTTC.

The rearrangement links TRBV7-8 to TRBJ2-3, with D possibly TRBD2 on 5 matching bases. Trimming pared 2 bases from V and 6 bases from J, leaving 21 bases between. Germline loops: CDR1 SGHVS, CDR2 FQNEAQ. The CDR3 runs to 17 residues. The CDR3 is CASSLSSGGAMIDTQYF. In nucleotides, the CDR3 is TGTGCCAGCAGCTTATCTTCCGGAGGCGCAATGATTGATACGCAGTATTTT.

This clonotype was found many times. The chain carries TRBV28 and TRBJ2-2, with 9 nucleotides matching TRBD1. The CDR3 length is 14 residues. From germline, CDR1 is MDHEN and CDR2 SYDVKM. V lost 7 bases, J lost 5 bases, and 5 bases stayed unmatched. The chain's CDR3 is CASTWDRATGELFF. As DNA, the CDR3 is TGTGCCAGCACCTGGGACAGGGCAACCGGGGAGCTGTTTTTT.

This clonotype was seen ten or more times. The CDR3 nucleotides are TGTGCCAGCTCACGGGGACACCTGAACACCGGGGAGCTGTTTTTT. Translated, it gives CASSRGHLNTGELFF. The V gene is TRBV18, the J gene TRBJ2-2; D might be TRBD1 (6 bases). Germline V gene sequence: CDR1 KGHSH, CDR2 LQKENI. CDR3 length equals 15 residues. Trimming removed 4 bases at V and 1 base at J, with 10 bases between.

This clonotype turned up a few times. This chain uses TRBV10-3 with TRBJ1-1; D may be TRBD1 (5 bases). The CDR3 has 15 amino acids. V lost 3 bases to trimming and J lost 1 base, with 12 bases between them. From germline, CDR1 is ENHRY and CDR2 SYGVKD. CDR3 residues: CAISDLARANTEAFF. CDR3 coding DNA: TGTGCCATCAGTGATCTCGCCAGGGCGAACACTGAAGCTTTCTTT.

The chain carries TRBV19 and TRBJ2-1; 7 positions match TRBD2. The CDR3 contains 13 residues. J lost 6 bases, V lost 5 bases, and 4 bases had no gene match. Germline assignment: CDR1 LNHDA and CDR2 SQIVND (reference sequence). The CDR3 coding sequence is TGTGCCAGTAGTGCGGGAGTCGGCAATGAGCAGTTCTTC. Amino acid sequence: CASSAGVGNEQFF.

This clonotype has just a few counts. The rearrangement uses TRBV7-2 and TRBJ2-1, with D tentatively TRBD1 (6 bases). Per the germline V gene, CDR1 is SGHTA and CDR2 is FQGNSA. The CDR3 loop spans 15 amino acids. Between the trimmed V and J ends, which lost 0 bases and 0 bases, there was a span of 6 bases. The CDR3 here is CASSLAGASYNEQFF. The CDR3 nucleotides are TGTGCCAGCAGCTTAGCGGGGGCCTCCTACAATGAGCAGTTCTTC.